Here is one T cell receptor beta chain with its context. Its antigen is as yet unknown. The data belong to a study of OX40 agonist ivuxolimab in advanced cancers. Study outcomes and limitations: By week 6 at 0.1 to 3.0 mg/kg, blood CD4+ and CD8+ T cells had expanded clonally.

Generated by immunoSEQ multiplex PCR, the TCRdb table keeps only in-frame clones and is missing some. Here the sample spans tens of thousands of clones, about nine tenths being singletons. The CDR3 runs 15 residues. The V gene end was trimmed by 6 bases and the J gene end by 5 bases; junction bases not matched to a gene: 6. Germline CDR1 is ENHRY and CDR2 is SYGVKD. The receptor comes from an adult with an advanced solid tumor such as melanoma, head and neck, liver or kidney cancer. The rearrangement joins TRBV10-3 to TRBJ2-1, with TRBD2 identical over 11 bases. Sequencing was performed on CD4+ or CD8+ T cells sorted from blood, taken in a trial of the OX40 agonist ivuxolimab. The CDR3 bases are TGTGCCATCAGCTCCTCACTAGCGGGAGACAATGAGCAGTTCTTC. It yields the protein CAISSSLAGDNEQFF.